This is a list of T cell receptor beta chains from one sample in a study of blood T cell repertoires in COVID-19. Profiled with immunoSEQ multiplex PCR; TCRdb holds only in-frame clones, not every one. This table holds around 330,000 clones, roughly 85% found once. The source material was PBMCs or T cells enriched from blood (not recorded which). Receptors were obtained from a woman aged 30 to 39 who had been exposed to COVID-19. Both conserved end residues are part of each CDR3. D genes are given only for firm matches. Size is omitted from some rows. Given values are once, few, many or a class for expanded clones.

clone size,J gene,V gene,D gene,CDR3 length,CDR3 DNA,CDR3 protein
NA,TRBJ2-5,TRBV4-3,TRBD2,17,TGCGCCAGCAGTGAGTCTAGCGGGGGAGAGAACCAAGAGACCCAGTACTTC,CASSESSGGENQETQYF
NA,TRBJ2-3,TRBV4-3,TRBD2,16,TGCGCCAGCAGCACCCGAGCGGGGGGGCTCAAAGATACGCAGTATTTT,CASSTRAGGLKDTQYF
NA,TRBJ1-2,TRBV19,NA,14,TGTGCCAGCGCCCAGGAGGGAGGCGACTATGGCTACACCTTC,CASAQEGGDYGYTF
few,TRBJ2-2,TRBV7-2,NA,15,TGTGCCAGCAGCTTTTGGCAGGGGAACACCGGGGAGCTGTTTTTT,CASSFWQGNTGELFF
NA,TRBJ2-7,TRBV28,NA,17,TGTGCCAGCAGTTTAATAAGAGTACAGGCCGCGACCTACGAGCAGTACTTC,CASSLIRVQAATYEQYF
NA,TRBJ1-1,TRBV12-3/TRBV12-4,NA,13,TGTGCCAGCAGAAACACAGGCAGAATCGAAGCTTTCTTT,CASRNTGRIEAFF
NA,TRBJ1-5,TRBV2,TRBD1,14,TGTGCCAGCAGTGAAACAGGGGACAATCAGCCCCAGCATTTT,CASSETGDNQPQHF
NA,TRBJ2-3,TRBV20-1,NA,15,TGCAGTGCTAGTTTAACGGCGGGTCCGACAGATACGCAGTATTTT,CSASLTAGPTDTQYF
NA,TRBJ2-7,TRBV11-2,TRBD1,15,TGTGCCAGCAGCTTAGGACAGGGTCCCACCTACGAGCAGTACTTC,CASSLGQGPTYEQYF
NA,TRBJ2-2,TRBV5-1,TRBD2,17,TGCGCCAGCAGCTCGGCGACTAGCGGGAGAGGTTTTGGGGAGCTGTTTTTT,CASSSATSGRGFGELFF
NA,TRBJ1-2,TRBV7-9,NA,17,TGTGCCAGCAGCTTAGGTCTAGGTGAGCCGCCTTGGAATGGCTACACCTTC,CASSLGLGEPPWNGYTF
NA,TRBJ2-1,TRBV28,NA,15,TGTGCCAGCAGTTTATCAAGGACATCATACAATGAGCAGTTCTTC,CASSLSRTSYNEQFF
many,TRBJ1-1,TRBV6-1,NA,16,TGTGCCAGCAGTGAGAGGACGGTAGCGGGGAACACTGAAGCTTTCTTT,CASSERTVAGNTEAFF
NA,TRBJ1-3,TRBV3-1/TRBV3-2,TRBD1,16,TGTGCCAGCAGCCAAGTCGACAGGGTTACTGGAAACACCATATATTTT,CASSQVDRVTGNTIYF
NA,TRBJ2-1,TRBV7-9,TRBD2,14,TGTGCCAGCAGCTTCTGGGAGCGGGAGGGTTGGCAGTTCTTC,CASSFWEREGWQFF
NA,TRBJ1-2,TRBV5-1,NA,16,TGCGCCAGCAGCGACGGGTCAGTTTTAGCTAACTATGGCTACACCTTC,CASSDGSVLANYGYTF
few,TRBJ1-5,TRBV27,NA,15,TGTGCCAGCAGTCCCCGGGCAGGGCTTCGTCAGCCCCAGCATTTT,CASSPRAGLRQPQHF
NA,TRBJ2-3,TRBV28,NA,15,TGTGCCAGCAGTTTATGGGGGGCTGGCACAGATACGCAGTATTTT,CASSLWGAGTDTQYF
NA,TRBJ1-1,TRBV10-2,TRBD1,12,TGCGCCAGCGCGCCACCGGGACAGCGGGCTTTCTTT,CASAPPGQRAFF
NA,TRBJ1-5,TRBV15,NA,15,TGTGCCACCAGCAGTAGGGACATGAGCAATCAGCCCCAGCATTTT,CATSSRDMSNQPQHF